The present T cell receptor (beta chain) was sequenced within a study of long-term antiretroviral therapy in people with HIV. Overall study findings and caveats: ART was followed by higher diversity that remained below transplant donor controls.

This clone has only one observation. Antigen: not known. The CDR3 length is 15 residues. V lost 6 bases to trimming and J lost 4 bases; unmatched junction nucleotides: 10. Germline assignment: CDR1 MNHEY and CDR2 SVGAGI. HIV-positive participants all received treatment in the United States. The content of samples before DNA extraction was about 0.95-10 million cryopreserved PBMC. A v3.0 immunoSEQ assay was performed at survey level. TCRdb's table, derived via immunoSEQ multiplex PCR, lists solely in-frame clones and lacks some. The table has about 26,000 clones, about 88% seen once; the top ten hold around 4.8%.

Here the sequenced sample was unsorted PBMCs, taken roughly 2.6 years after starting antiretroviral therapy. The J gene is TRBJ1-1, the V gene TRBV6-5, with 8 bases fitting TRBD1. This receptor was obtained from a man between 35 and 55 years old with HIV. CDR3 DNA sequence: TGTGCCAGCAGATTGGACAGGGAGGGTGGCACTGAAGCTTTCTTT. It specifies CASRLDREGGTEAFF.